Listed below are T cell receptor beta chains from one sample, sequenced in a study of blood T cell repertoires in COVID-19. Assay used: immunoSEQ multiplex PCR; TCRdb lists only in-frame clones, some missing. The sample lists tens of thousands of clones, roughly 74% seen once, with approximately 6.3% in the top ten. The sequenced sample was peripheral blood. The receptors were sampled from a man aged 70 or older with COVID-19, enrolled during active disease. CDR3s include the opening cysteine and the closing phenylalanine or tryptophan. Each record gives: D gene, CDR3 length, J gene, clone size, V gene, CDR3 DNA, CDR3 protein. The D gene is left open where the match is weak. Expanded clones get a size class; other rows say once, few or many, or leave the size out.

d_call: -; cdr3_length: 13; j_call: TRBJ2-5; clone_size: -; v_call: TRBV12-3/TRBV12-4; cdr3_nt: TGTGCCAGCACCTCCTACCCGGAGGAGACCCAGTACTTC; cdr3_aa: CASTSYPEETQYF
d_call: -; cdr3_length: 14; j_call: TRBJ2-1; clone_size: -; v_call: TRBV14; cdr3_nt: TGTGCCAGCAGCCAAGGGTCCCGGGAGAATGAGCAGTTCTTC; cdr3_aa: CASSQGSRENEQFF
d_call: -; cdr3_length: 14; j_call: TRBJ2-3; clone_size: -; v_call: TRBV29-1; cdr3_nt: TGCAGCGCTGACTCGCAGGGTTGGTCGGATACGCAGTATTTT; cdr3_aa: CSADSQGWSDTQYF
d_call: TRBD1; cdr3_length: 14; j_call: TRBJ1-1; clone_size: -; v_call: TRBV11-2; cdr3_nt: TGTGCCAGCAGCTTCGGGACAGGGAACACTGAAGCTTTCTTT; cdr3_aa: CASSFGTGNTEAFF
d_call: -; cdr3_length: 13; j_call: TRBJ2-3; clone_size: few; v_call: TRBV2; cdr3_nt: TGTGCCAGCAGACGGACAGCGCTAGATACGCAGTATTTT; cdr3_aa: CASRRTALDTQYF
d_call: -; cdr3_length: 16; j_call: TRBJ2-5; clone_size: -; v_call: TRBV7-9; cdr3_nt: TGTGCCAGCAGCTTAGTAGGAGGGGGACAGCAAGAGACCCAGTACTTC; cdr3_aa: CASSLVGGGQQETQYF
d_call: TRBD1; cdr3_length: 15; j_call: TRBJ1-1; clone_size: -; v_call: TRBV7-2; cdr3_nt: TGTGCCAGCAGCACCCGCGGACAGGGATCCACTGAAGCTTTCTTT; cdr3_aa: CASSTRGQGSTEAFF
d_call: -; cdr3_length: 15; j_call: TRBJ2-3; clone_size: -; v_call: TRBV5-8; cdr3_nt: TGTGCCAGCAGCCCGAAGGGGGGGATCACAGATACGCAGTATTTT; cdr3_aa: CASSPKGGITDTQYF
d_call: -; cdr3_length: 17; j_call: TRBJ2-5; clone_size: -; v_call: TRBV7-9; cdr3_nt: TGTGCCAGCAGCCTAGAATCGGGTCTAGCGAAACAAGAGACCCAGTACTTC; cdr3_aa: CASSLESGLAKQETQYF
d_call: TRBD1; cdr3_length: 14; j_call: TRBJ1-5; clone_size: -; v_call: TRBV27; cdr3_nt: TGTGCCAGCAGGGGACAGCCTCTTAATCAGCCCCAGCATTTT; cdr3_aa: CASRGQPLNQPQHF
d_call: TRBD2; cdr3_length: 16; j_call: TRBJ2-3; clone_size: -; v_call: TRBV11-3; cdr3_nt: TGTGCCAGCAGCTTAGGTTCTAGCGGGAGCACAGATACGCAGTATTTT; cdr3_aa: CASSLGSSGSTDTQYF